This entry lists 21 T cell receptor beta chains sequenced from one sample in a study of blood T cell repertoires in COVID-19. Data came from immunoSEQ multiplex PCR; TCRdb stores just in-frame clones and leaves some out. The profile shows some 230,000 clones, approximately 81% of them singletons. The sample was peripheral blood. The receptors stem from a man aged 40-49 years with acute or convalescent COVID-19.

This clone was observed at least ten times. CDR3 nucleotides: TGTGCCAGCAGTTGGATACAGGGATCTAAGGATCCCCTCCACTTT. Its protein is CASSWIQGSKDPLHF. The V and J genes are TRBV6-6 and TRBJ1-6; possibly TRBD1 for D (6 bases). V was shortened by 4 bases and J by 13 bases, with 20 bases between the two germline ends. CDR1 MNHNY and CDR2 SVGAGI come from the germline V gene (reference sequence). CDR3 length equals 15 residues.

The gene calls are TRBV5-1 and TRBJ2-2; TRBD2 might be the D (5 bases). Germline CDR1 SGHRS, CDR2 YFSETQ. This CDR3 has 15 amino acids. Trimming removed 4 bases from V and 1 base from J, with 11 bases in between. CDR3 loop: CASSPGLVNTGELFF. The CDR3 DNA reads TGCGCCAGCAGCCCCGGACTGGTGAACACCGGGGAGCTGTTTTTT.

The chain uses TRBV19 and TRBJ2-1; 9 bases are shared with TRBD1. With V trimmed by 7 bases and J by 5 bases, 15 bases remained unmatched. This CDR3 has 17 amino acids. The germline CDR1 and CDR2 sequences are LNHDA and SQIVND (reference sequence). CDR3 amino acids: CASTSRTGERRNNEQFF. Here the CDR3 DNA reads TGTGCCAGTACCTCAAGGACAGGGGAGCGGAGAAACAATGAGCAGTTCTTC.

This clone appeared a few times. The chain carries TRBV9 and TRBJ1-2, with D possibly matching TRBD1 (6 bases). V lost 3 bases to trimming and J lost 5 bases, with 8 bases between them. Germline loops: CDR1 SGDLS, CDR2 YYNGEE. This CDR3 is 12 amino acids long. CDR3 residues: CASSGTGYGYTF. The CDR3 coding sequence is TGTGCCAGCAGCGGCACAGGGTATGGCTACACCTTC.

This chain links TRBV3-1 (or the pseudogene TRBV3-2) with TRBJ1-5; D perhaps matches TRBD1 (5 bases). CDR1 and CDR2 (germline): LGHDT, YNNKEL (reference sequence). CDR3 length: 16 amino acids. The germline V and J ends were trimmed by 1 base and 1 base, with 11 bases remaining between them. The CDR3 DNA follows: TGTGCCAGCAGCCAAGCGGCCGGGGGGAGCAATCAGCCCCAGCATTTT. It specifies CASSQAAGGSNQPQHF.

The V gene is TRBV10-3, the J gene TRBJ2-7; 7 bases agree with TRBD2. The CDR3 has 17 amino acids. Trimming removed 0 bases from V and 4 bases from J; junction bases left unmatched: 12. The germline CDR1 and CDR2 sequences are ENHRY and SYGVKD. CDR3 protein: CAISESGRLRGSYEQYF. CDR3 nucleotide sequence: TGTGCCATCAGTGAGTCAGGGCGGTTGCGGGGGTCGTACGAGCAGTACTTC.

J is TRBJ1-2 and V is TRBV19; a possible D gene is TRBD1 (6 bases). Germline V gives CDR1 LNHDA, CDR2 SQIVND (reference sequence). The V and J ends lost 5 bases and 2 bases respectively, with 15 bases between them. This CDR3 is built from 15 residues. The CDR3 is CASSPSAGDNYGYTF. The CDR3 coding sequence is TGTGCCAGTAGTCCCAGCGCAGGGGACAACTATGGCTACACCTTC.

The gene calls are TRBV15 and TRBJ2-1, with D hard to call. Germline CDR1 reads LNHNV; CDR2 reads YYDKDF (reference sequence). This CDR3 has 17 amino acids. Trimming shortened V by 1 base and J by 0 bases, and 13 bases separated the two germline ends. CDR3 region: CATSRGLVPGSYNEQFF. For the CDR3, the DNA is TGTGCCACCAGCAGAGGGCTGGTCCCGGGCTCCTACAATGAGCAGTTCTTC.

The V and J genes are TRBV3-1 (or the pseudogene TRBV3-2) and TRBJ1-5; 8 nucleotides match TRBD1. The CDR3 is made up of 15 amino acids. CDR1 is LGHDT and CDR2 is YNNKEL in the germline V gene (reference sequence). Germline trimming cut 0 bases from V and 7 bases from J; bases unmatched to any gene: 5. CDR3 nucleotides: TGTGCCAGCAGCCAAGATCAGGGGGCAAACCAGCCCCAGCATTTT. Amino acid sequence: CASSQDQGANQPQHF.

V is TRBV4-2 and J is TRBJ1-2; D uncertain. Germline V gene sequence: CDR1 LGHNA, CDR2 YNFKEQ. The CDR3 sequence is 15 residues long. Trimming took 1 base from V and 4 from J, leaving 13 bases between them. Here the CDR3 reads CASSQGTSSVYGYTF. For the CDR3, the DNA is TGTGCCAGCAGCCAAGGAACTTCCTCGGTCTATGGCTACACCTTC.

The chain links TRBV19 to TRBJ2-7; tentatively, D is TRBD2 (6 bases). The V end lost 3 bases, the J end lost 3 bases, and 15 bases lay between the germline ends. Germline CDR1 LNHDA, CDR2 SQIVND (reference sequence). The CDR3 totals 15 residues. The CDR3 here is CASSMSSGTGYEQYF. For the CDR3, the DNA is TGTGCCAGTAGTATGTCCAGTGGGACTGGCTACGAGCAGTACTTC.

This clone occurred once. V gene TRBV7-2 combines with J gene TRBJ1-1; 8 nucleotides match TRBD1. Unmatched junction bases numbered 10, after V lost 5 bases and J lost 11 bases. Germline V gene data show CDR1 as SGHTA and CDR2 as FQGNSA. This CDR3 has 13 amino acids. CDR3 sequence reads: CASSRRGLNGAFF. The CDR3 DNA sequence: TGTGCCAGCAGCCGCAGGGGGCTAAATGGGGCTTTCTTT.

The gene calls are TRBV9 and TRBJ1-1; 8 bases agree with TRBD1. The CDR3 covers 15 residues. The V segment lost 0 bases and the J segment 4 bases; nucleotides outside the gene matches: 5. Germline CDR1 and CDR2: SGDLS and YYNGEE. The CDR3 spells CASSVGGQDVTEAFF. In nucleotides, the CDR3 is TGTGCCAGCAGCGTAGGGGGACAGGACGTCACTGAAGCTTTCTTT.

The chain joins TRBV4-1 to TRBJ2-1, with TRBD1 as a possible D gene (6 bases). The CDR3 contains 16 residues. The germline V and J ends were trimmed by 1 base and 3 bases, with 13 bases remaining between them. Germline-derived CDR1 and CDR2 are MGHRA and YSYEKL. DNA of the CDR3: TGCGCCAGCAGCCAAGGAGGGAGACAGGACTACAATGAGCAGTTCTTC. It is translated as CASSQGGRQDYNEQFF.

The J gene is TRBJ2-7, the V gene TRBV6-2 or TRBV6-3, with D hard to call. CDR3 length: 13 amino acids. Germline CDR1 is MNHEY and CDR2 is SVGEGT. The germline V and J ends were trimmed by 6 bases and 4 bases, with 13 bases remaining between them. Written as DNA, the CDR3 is TGTGCCAGCAGGCCTACAGCCCTTTACGAGCAGTACTTC. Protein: CASRPTALYEQYF.

CDR3 nucleotides: TGTGCCAGCAGCCAAGCAGGGGGAGGTCAGCCCCAGCATTTT. Translated, it gives CASSQAGGGQPQHF. This chain uses TRBV3-1 (or the pseudogene TRBV3-2) with TRBJ1-5; 7 bases align to TRBD1. V lost 1 base to trimming and J lost 6 bases; unmatched junction nucleotides: 3. The CDR3 sequence is 14 residues long. The V gene's germline CDR1 is LGHDT and CDR2 YNNKEL (reference sequence).

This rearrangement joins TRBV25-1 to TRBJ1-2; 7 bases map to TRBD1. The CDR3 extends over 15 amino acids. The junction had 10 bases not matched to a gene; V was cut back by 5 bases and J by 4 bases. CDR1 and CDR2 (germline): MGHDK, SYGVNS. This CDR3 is CASSPTGQEGYGYTF. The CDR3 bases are TGTGCCAGCAGTCCGACAGGGCAGGAGGGCTATGGCTACACCTTC.

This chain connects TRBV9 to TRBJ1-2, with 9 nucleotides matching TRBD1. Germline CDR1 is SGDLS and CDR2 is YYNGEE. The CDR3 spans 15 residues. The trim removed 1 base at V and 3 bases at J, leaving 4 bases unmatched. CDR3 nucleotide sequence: TGTGCCAGCAGCGTAAGAGGACAGGGGTACTATGGCTACACCTTC. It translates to CASSVRGQGYYGYTF.

CDR3 loop: CASSPEGLAYYEQYF. CDR3 coding DNA: TGTGCCAGCAGCCCAGAGGGACTAGCGTACTACGAGCAGTACTTC. The chain links TRBV9 to TRBJ2-7, with 10 bases fitting TRBD2. The length of the CDR3 is 15 residues. Germline V gives CDR1 SGDLS, CDR2 YYNGEE. The V gene end was trimmed by 4 bases and the J gene end by 3 bases; junction bases not matched to a gene: 7.

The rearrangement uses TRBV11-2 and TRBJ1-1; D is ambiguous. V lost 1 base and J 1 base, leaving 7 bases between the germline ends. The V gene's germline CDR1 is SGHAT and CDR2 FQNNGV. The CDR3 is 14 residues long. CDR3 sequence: CASSLGRWNTEAFF. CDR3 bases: TGTGCCAGCAGCTTAGGTCGGTGGAACACTGAAGCTTTCTTT.

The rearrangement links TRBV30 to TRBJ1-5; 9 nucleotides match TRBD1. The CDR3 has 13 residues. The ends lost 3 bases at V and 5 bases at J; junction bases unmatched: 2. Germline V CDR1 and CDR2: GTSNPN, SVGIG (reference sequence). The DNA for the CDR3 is TGTGCCTGGAGCCGACAGGGGGATCAGCCCCAGCATTTT. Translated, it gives CAWSRQGDQPQHF.